Each of the 13 T cell receptor beta chains below was sequenced from the same sample in a study of cytotoxic CD8 clonotypes in ibrutinib-treated CLL. Measured with immunoSEQ multiplex PCR; TCRdb has only the in-frame clones, and not every one. The repertoire holds 200,000 to 250,000 clones, with approximately 75% as singletons. Specimen: PBMCs, collected after 12 months of ibrutinib treatment. These receptors were taken from a human donor with chronic lymphocytic leukemia.

V usage is TRBV19 and J usage is TRBJ2-5; D possibly uses TRBD1 or TRBD2 (5 bases each). The germline gives CDR1 LNHDA, CDR2 SQIVND (reference sequence). The CDR3 has 17 residues. The V end lost 2 bases, the J end lost 4 bases, and 20 bases lay between the germline ends. The CDR3 DNA reads as TGTGCCAGTAGTATATACCCGGGACCGGATGGCCGAGAGACCCAGTACTTC. Translated, it gives CASSIYPGPDGRETQYF.

The chain recombines TRBV30 with TRBJ2-5, with unresolved D. CDR1 and CDR2 (germline): GTSNPN, SVGIG (reference sequence). The CDR3 is made up of 12 amino acids. The V end was cut by 0 bases, the J end by 3 bases, with 5 bases between. CDR3 sequence (DNA): TGTGCCTGGAGTGTCCAAAAAGAGACCCAGTACTTC. It translates to CAWSVQKETQYF. Full variable domain (outside the CDR3, taken from reference TRBV30 and TRBJ2-5): SQTIHQWPATLVQPVGSPLSLECTVEGTSNPNLYWYRQAAGRGLQLLFYSVGIGQISSEVPQNLSASRPQDRQFILSSKKLLLSDSGFYLCAWSVQKETQYFGPGTRLLVL.

The gene calls are TRBV4-1 and TRBJ2-2; D is uncertain. The length of the CDR3 is 16 residues. CDR1 is MGHRA, CDR2 YSYEKL, per germline. V was shortened by 0 bases and J by 6 bases, with 14 bases between the two germline ends. In DNA, the CDR3 is TGCGCCAGCAGCCAAGATATTTGGGGATCAGCCGGGGAGCTGTTTTTT. It encodes CASSQDIWGSAGELFF.

This sequence joins TRBV18 and TRBJ2-2, with D possibly TRBD2 on 6 matching bases. The CDR3 runs 16 residues. Trimming left V 6 bases short and J 2 bases short, with 16 bases between. Germline V gene data show CDR1 as KGHSH and CDR2 as LQKENI. CDR3 in amino acids: CASSPSAGLNTGELFF. CDR3 nucleotides: TGTGCCAGCTCCCCGTCGGCGGGGTTAAACACCGGGGAGCTGTTTTTT.

V gene TRBV28 combines with J gene TRBJ2-7; D gene unclear. The length of the CDR3 is 12 residues. Trimming shortened V by 6 bases and J by 2 bases, and 8 bases separated the two germline ends. CDR1 is MDHEN and CDR2 is SYDVKM in the germline V gene. The CDR3: CASRASTYEQYF. The CDR3 nucleotides read TGTGCCAGCAGGGCTAGTACCTACGAGCAGTACTTC. The full variable domain, rest sourced from reference TRBV28 and TRBJ2-7, is DVKVTQSSRYLVKRTGEKVFLECVQDMDHENMFWYRQDPGLGLRLIYFSYDVKMKEKGDIPEGYSVSREKKERFSLILESASTNQTSMYLCASRASTYEQYFGPGTRLTVT.

Only a few counts were recorded for this clone. The chain couples TRBV11-2 to TRBJ2-1; D not resolved. Germline CDR1 SGHAT, CDR2 FQNNGV. Trimming cost V 1 base and J 0 bases, with 10 bases left between them. The CDR3 loop spans 16 amino acids. For the CDR3, the DNA is TGTGCCAGCAGCTTAGCCCTCTACAGCTCCTACAATGAGCAGTTCTTC. This translates into CASSLALYSSYNEQFF.

The rearrangement joins TRBV6-5 to TRBJ1-2; 8 bases agree with TRBD1. The CDR3 loop spans 13 amino acids. V dropped 4 bases and J dropped 5; count of bases not matched to a gene: 3. Germline V gene lookup returns CDR1 MNHEY and CDR2 SVGAGI. The CDR3 loop is CASSLDRAYGYTF. CDR3 DNA sequence: TGTGCCAGCAGTTTGGACAGGGCTTATGGCTACACCTTC.

Note on this clone: Other DNA sequences in this specimen translate into the identical CDR3. In DNA, the CDR3 is TGCGCCAGCAGCTTGGCCACTAGCACAGATACGCAGTATTTT. Protein sequence: CASSLATSTDTQYF. The chain carries TRBV5-1 and TRBJ2-3, with no clear D. V was trimmed by 0 bases and J by 0 bases, leaving 5 bases between them. Germline CDR1 and CDR2: SGHRS and YFSETQ. CDR3 length: 14 amino acids.

DNA of the CDR3: TGTGCCAGCAGCCGCGGGACGGGGGGATACGAGCAGTACTTC. Translation gives CASSRGTGGYEQYF. The chain couples TRBV11-2 to TRBJ2-7; 7 bases agree with TRBD2. V was clipped by 5 bases and J by 4 bases; unmatched bases: 8. Germline CDR1 and CDR2: SGHAT and FQNNGV. The CDR3 sequence is 14 residues long.

The chain joins TRBV5-1 to TRBJ2-2, with 7 bases lining up with TRBD1. This CDR3 is 15 amino acids long. V dropped 4 bases and J dropped 4; count of bases not matched to a gene: 7. Germline lookup yields CDR1 SGHRS and CDR2 YFSETQ. The CDR3 is CASSALTGATGELFF. For the CDR3, the DNA is TGCGCCAGCAGCGCTCTTACAGGGGCCACCGGGGAGCTGTTTTTT.

The chain couples TRBV7-2 to TRBJ2-1; D not certain. The CDR3 is 11 residues long. The V end was cut by 5 bases, the J end by 8 bases, with 7 bases between. The germline gives CDR1 SGHTA, CDR2 FQGNSA. CDR3 coding DNA: TGTGCCAGCAGCCCTTTCTATGAGCAGTTCTTC. Translating gives CASSPFYEQFF.

This clone was counted a few times. This rearrangement joins TRBV7-9 to TRBJ2-7; no definite D call. The germline CDR1 and CDR2 sequences are SEHNR and FQNEAQ (reference sequence). The CDR3 totals 12 residues. V lost 4 bases to trimming and J lost 0 bases, with 4 bases between them. In DNA, the CDR3 is TGTGCCAGCAGCTCAATCTCCTACGAGCAGTACTTC. Protein sequence: CASSSISYEQYF. The entire variable domain, with the rest obtained from reference TRBV7-9 and TRBJ2-7, is as follows: DTGVSQNPRHKITKRGQNVTFRCDPISEHNRLYWYRQTLGQGPEFLTYFQNEAQLEKSRLLSDRFSAERPKGSFSTLEIQRTEQGDSAMYLCASSSISYEQYFGPGTRLTVT.

This chain uses TRBV27 with TRBJ1-1, with D perhaps TRBD1 (6 bases). Germline CDR1 MNHEY, CDR2 SMNVEV (reference sequence). The CDR3 is 14 residues long. V lost 3 bases, J lost 4 bases, and 12 bases lay in between. CDR3 bases: TGTGCCAGCAGTTTCAGGGGTGAGAGCACTGAAGCTTTCTTT. This encodes CASSFRGESTEAFF.